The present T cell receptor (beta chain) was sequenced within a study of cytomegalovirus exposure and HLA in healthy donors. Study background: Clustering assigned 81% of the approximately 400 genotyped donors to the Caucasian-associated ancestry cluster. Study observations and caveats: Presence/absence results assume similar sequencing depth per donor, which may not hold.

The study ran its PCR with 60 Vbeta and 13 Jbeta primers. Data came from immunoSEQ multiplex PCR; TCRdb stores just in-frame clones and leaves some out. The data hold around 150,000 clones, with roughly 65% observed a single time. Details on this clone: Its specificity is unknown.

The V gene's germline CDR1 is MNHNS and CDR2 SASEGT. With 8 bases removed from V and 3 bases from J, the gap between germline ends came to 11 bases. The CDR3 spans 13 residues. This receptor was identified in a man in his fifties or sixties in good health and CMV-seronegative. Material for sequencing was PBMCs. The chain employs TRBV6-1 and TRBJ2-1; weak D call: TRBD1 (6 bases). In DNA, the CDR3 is TGTGCCAGCGGGCAGGGGAACTACAATGAGCAGTTCTTC. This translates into CASGQGNYNEQFF.